The 17 T cell receptor beta chains below all came from one sample that was sequenced in a study of early T cells in non-severe SARS-CoV-2 infection. Each CDR3 protein is one row after TCRdb ran MiXCR on the 5' RACE reads. The sample carries tens of thousands of distinct CDR3 sequences, approximately 6.1% recorded once. Sequencing was carried out using whole blood. These receptors originate from an adult who was a healthcare worker with PCR-confirmed SARS-CoV-2 infection or an uninfected control (not recorded which).

By its share, this clonotype is medium-sized. This chain connects TRBV4-3 to TRBJ2-7; 8 bases fit TRBD1. The CDR3 is 15 residues long. V was pared by 4 bases and J by 1 base, with 6 bases of the junction left unmatched. The germline V gene has CDR1 LGHNA and CDR2 YSLEER. The chain's CDR3 is CASSPTGQGSYEQYF. Written as DNA, the CDR3 is TGCGCCAGCAGCCCCACCGGACAGGGATCCTACGAGCAGTACTTC.

The CDR3 is CASSIRAGVSNQPQHF. CDR3 DNA sequence: TGTGCCAGTAGTATAAGGGCAGGGGTTAGCAATCAGCCCCAGCATTTT. This rearrangement joins TRBV19 to TRBJ1-5, with TRBD1 as a possible D gene (6 bases). This CDR3 has 16 amino acids. The germline V and J ends were trimmed by 2 bases and 0 bases, with 11 bases remaining between them. CDR1 is LNHDA, CDR2 SQIVND, per germline (reference sequence).

The table lists this clonotype with many counts. V gene TRBV30 combines with J gene TRBJ1-5; 7 bases match TRBD1. J lost 5 bases, V lost 1 base, and 5 bases had no gene match. The CDR3 spans 14 residues. CDR1 is GTSNPN and CDR2 is SVGIG in the germline V gene (reference sequence). CDR3: CAWSADRMDQPQHF. DNA for the CDR3: TGTGCCTGGAGTGCGGACAGGATGGATCAGCCCCAGCATTTT.

This clonotype was detected ten times or more. The V gene is TRBV3-1, the J gene TRBJ1-6, with TRBD1 identical over 9 bases. Trimming cost V 4 bases and J 7 bases; bases outside gene matches: 2. Germline loops: CDR1 LGHDT, CDR2 YNNKEL (reference sequence). This CDR3 contains 14 residues. CDR3 DNA: TGTGCCAGCAGCCTCGGACAGGGGAATTCACCCCTCCACTTT. Its protein is CASSLGQGNSPLHF.

The rearrangement joins TRBV9 to TRBJ2-2; perhaps TRBD1 as D (6 bases). Per germline, CDR1 SGDLS and CDR2 YYNGEE. The CDR3 totals 14 residues. With 0 bases removed from V and 6 bases from J, the gap between germline ends came to 9 bases. Here the CDR3 reads CASSVVGAAGELFF. In DNA form, the CDR3 reads TGTGCCAGCAGCGTAGTGGGGGCGGCCGGGGAGCTGTTTTTT.

This clonotype was seen a handful of times. The chain recombines TRBV7-9 with TRBJ1-4; 8 nucleotides match TRBD1. CDR1 and CDR2 (germline): SEHNR, FQNEAQ (reference sequence). The V and J ends lost 2 bases and 8 bases, in that order; junction bases with no gene match: 7. This CDR3 is built from 15 residues. Written as DNA, the CDR3 is TGTGCCAGCAGCTTACAGGGGGCCTTGGGGGAAAAACTGTTTTTT. Translation gives CASSLQGALGEKLFF. The full variable domain, in which reference TRBV7-9 and TRBJ1-4 provide the parts outside the CDR3, is DTGVSQNPRHKITKRGQNVTFRCDPISEHNRLYWYRQTLGQGPEFLTYFQNEAQLEKSRLLSDRFSAERPKGSFSTLEIQRTEQGDSAMYLCASSLQGALGEKLFFGSGTQLSVL.

In its sample, this clonotype was seen many times. V gene TRBV5-4 combines with J gene TRBJ1-6, with a possible D match to TRBD1 (6 bases). Looked up from germline, CDR1 is SGHNT and CDR2 is YYREEE (reference sequence). This CDR3 has 18 amino acids. Trimming took 4 bases from V and 0 from J, leaving 17 bases between them. This chain's CDR3 is CASSPMGGRSSYNSPLHF. The CDR3 nucleotides read TGTGCCAGCAGCCCCATGGGGGGCAGGAGCTCCTATAATTCACCCCTCCACTTT.

This clonotype was observed many times. The chain combines TRBV20-1 with TRBJ1-5, with a tentative D call TRBD1 (5 bases). V was trimmed by 1 base and J by 11 bases, leaving 18 bases between them. Germline CDR1 DFQATT, CDR2 SNEGSKA (reference sequence). This CDR3 contains 14 residues. The CDR3 reads CSARGRDSSGAQHF. The CDR3 bases are TGCAGTGCTAGAGGCCGGGACTCCAGTGGGGCCCAGCATTTT.

By sample fraction, this clonotype is medium-sized (0.01 to 0.1%). The chain couples TRBV13 to TRBJ2-7; 7 positions match TRBD1. The CDR3 runs 14 residues. Germline V gene lookup returns CDR1 PRHDT and CDR2 FYEKMQ (reference sequence). V lost 3 bases, J lost 5 bases, and 7 bases stayed unmatched. In DNA, the CDR3 is TGTGCCAGCAGCTTCAGCGAACAGGGGCACGAGCAGTACTTC. It specifies CASSFSEQGHEQYF.

The chain carries TRBV4-3 and TRBJ2-1, with 9 nucleotides matching TRBD1. The V and J ends lost 0 bases and 16 bases, in that order; junction bases with no gene match: 13. The CDR3 sequence is 15 residues long. CDR1 LGHNA and CDR2 YSLEER come from the germline V gene. CDR3: CASSQDGTGGFPRFF. The CDR3 coding sequence is TGCGCCAGCAGCCAAGATGGTACAGGGGGCTTCCCGCGATTCTTC.

In its sample, this clonotype was seen many times. The rearrangement joins TRBV6-5 to TRBJ2-3; 10 bases line up with TRBD2. V was pared by 4 bases and J by 3 bases, with 7 bases of the junction left unmatched. This CDR3 contains 16 residues. Germline-derived CDR1 and CDR2 are MNHEY and SVGAGI. The CDR3 is CASSSIAGGHTDTQYF. The CDR3 region has the DNA TGTGCCAGCAGTTCAATAGCGGGGGGACATACAGATACGCAGTATTTT.

This chain uses TRBV28 with TRBJ2-3; 8 bases align to TRBD2. This CDR3 contains 17 residues. The junction had 11 bases not matched to a gene; V was cut back by 5 bases and J by 1 base. Germline V gives CDR1 MDHEN, CDR2 SYDVKM. The CDR3 coding sequence is TGTGCCAGCAGTACTGCTAGCGGGCTTTGGGGCACAGATACGCAGTATTTT. Protein product: CASSTASGLWGTDTQYF.

This clonotype was recorded at least ten times. J is TRBJ2-5 and V is TRBV20-1; tentatively, D is TRBD2 (6 bases). CDR1 is DFQATT and CDR2 is SNEGSKA in the germline V gene (reference sequence). The CDR3 runs 16 residues. The V gene lost 2 bases and the J gene lost 4 bases, with 20 bases spanning the gap. Here the CDR3 DNA reads TGCAGTGCTAGATCTCTACCTAGAAGGAGGGGAGAGACCCAGTACTTC. Protein product: CSARSLPRRRGETQYF.

This clonotype has a handful of counts. The V call is TRBV24-1, the J call TRBJ2-5, with 9 bases that match TRBD1. Germline V CDR1 and CDR2: KGHDR, SFDVKD. The CDR3 length is 16 residues. The V and J ends lost 4 bases and 2 bases, in that order; junction bases with no gene match: 7. The CDR3 nucleotides are TGTGCCACCAGTGAACCCGGGACAGGGTTGCAAGAGACCCAGTACTTC. It is translated as CATSEPGTGLQETQYF.

Here the CDR3 DNA reads TGTGCCAGCAGCTTGGGACAGCCGTACTCACCCCTCCACTTT. This codes for CASSLGQPYSPLHF. The chain joins TRBV7-9 to TRBJ1-6; the match to TRBD1 covers 7 bases. CDR3 size: 14 residues. Germline values: CDR1 SEHNR, CDR2 FQNEAQ (reference sequence). The junction had 6 bases not matched to a gene; V was cut back by 3 bases and J by 10 bases.

The CDR3: CAISESEGAGEQYF. CDR3 DNA sequence: TGTGCCATCAGTGAGTCGGAGGGGGCAGGCGAGCAGTACTTC. The chain is built from TRBV10-3 and TRBJ2-7; D is perhaps TRBD1 (7 bases). CDR1 ENHRY and CDR2 SYGVKD come from the germline V gene. Trimming left V 0 bases short and J 6 bases short, with 12 bases between. The CDR3 spans 14 residues.

This clonotype was seen at least ten times. The V and J genes are TRBV6-5 and TRBJ1-1; D is ambiguous. This CDR3 has 18 amino acids. The V end was cut by 5 bases, the J end by 0 bases, with 22 bases between. CDR1 and CDR2 (germline): MNHEY, SVGAGI. CDR3 sequence reads: CASSPRIDLMQLNTEAFF. CDR3 coding DNA: TGTGCCAGCAGTCCACGGATTGATCTGATGCAATTGAACACTGAAGCTTTCTTT.